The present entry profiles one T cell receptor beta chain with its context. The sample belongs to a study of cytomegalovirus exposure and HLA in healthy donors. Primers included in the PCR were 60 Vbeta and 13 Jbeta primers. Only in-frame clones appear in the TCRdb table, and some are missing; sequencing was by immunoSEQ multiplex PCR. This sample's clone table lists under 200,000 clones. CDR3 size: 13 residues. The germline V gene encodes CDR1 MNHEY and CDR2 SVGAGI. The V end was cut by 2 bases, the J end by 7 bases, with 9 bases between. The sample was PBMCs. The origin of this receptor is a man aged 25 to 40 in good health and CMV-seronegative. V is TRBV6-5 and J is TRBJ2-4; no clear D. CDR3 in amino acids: CASSYTSGNIQYF. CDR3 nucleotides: TGTGCCAGCAGTTACACCAGTGGTAACATTCAGTACTTC.